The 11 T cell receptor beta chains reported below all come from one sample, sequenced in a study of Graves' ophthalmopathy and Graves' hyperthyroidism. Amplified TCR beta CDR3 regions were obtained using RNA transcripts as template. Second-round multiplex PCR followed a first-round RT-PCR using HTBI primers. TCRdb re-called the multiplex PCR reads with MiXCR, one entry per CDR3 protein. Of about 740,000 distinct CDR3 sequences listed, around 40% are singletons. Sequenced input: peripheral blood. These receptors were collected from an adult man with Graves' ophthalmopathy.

CDR3 nucleotides: TGTGCCAGCAGCTTAAGCGGGGTCCGGAACGAGCAGTACTTC. Translated: CASSLSGVRNEQYF. The rearrangement uses TRBV7-3 and TRBJ2-7; tentatively, D is TRBD2 (6 bases). Germline V gene lookup returns CDR1 SGHTA and CDR2 FQGTGA. V lost 1 base to trimming and J lost 5 bases, with 12 bases between them. The CDR3 runs to 14 residues.

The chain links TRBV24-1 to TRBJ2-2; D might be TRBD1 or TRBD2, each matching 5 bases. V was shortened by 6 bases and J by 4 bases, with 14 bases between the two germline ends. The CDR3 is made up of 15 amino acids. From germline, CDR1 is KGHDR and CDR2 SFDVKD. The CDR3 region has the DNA TGTGCCACCAGTCCTTCCATGGGGGTCACCGGGGAGCTGTTTTTT. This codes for CATSPSMGVTGELFF.

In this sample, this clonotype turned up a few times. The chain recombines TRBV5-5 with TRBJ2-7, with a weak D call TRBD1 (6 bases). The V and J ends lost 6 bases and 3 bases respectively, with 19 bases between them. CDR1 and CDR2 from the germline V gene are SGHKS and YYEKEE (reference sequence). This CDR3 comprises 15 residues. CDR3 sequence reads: CASNPRDIKYYEQYF. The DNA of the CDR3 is TGTGCCAGCAACCCGAGGGACATCAAGTACTACGAGCAGTACTTC.

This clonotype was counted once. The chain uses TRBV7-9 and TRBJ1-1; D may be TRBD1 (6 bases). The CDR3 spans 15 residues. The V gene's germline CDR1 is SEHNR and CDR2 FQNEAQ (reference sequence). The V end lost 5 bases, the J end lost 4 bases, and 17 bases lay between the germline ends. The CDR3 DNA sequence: TGTGCCAGCAGCACGGAGACAGGATCGAGCACTGAAGCTTTCTTT. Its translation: CASSTETGSSTEAFF.

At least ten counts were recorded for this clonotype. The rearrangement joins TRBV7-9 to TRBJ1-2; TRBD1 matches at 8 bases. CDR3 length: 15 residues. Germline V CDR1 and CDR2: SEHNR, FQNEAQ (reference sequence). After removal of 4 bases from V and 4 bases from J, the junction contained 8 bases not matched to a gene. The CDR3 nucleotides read TGTGCCAGCAGCTCACTAGACAGGGGTAGCTATGGCTACACCTTC. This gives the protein CASSSLDRGSYGYTF.

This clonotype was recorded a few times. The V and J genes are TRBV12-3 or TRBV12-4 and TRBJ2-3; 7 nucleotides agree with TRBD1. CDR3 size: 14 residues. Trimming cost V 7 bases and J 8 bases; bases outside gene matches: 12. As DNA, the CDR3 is TGTGCCAGCACCCAGGGACAGCTACTCGGTACGCAGTATTTT. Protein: CASTQGQLLGTQYF.

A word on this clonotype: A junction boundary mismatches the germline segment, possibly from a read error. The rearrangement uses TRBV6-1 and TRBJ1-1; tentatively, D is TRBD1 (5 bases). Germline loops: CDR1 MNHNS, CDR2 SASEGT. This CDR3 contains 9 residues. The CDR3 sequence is CASMGLAGF. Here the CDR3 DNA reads TGTGCCAGCATGGGACTAGCGGGATTT.

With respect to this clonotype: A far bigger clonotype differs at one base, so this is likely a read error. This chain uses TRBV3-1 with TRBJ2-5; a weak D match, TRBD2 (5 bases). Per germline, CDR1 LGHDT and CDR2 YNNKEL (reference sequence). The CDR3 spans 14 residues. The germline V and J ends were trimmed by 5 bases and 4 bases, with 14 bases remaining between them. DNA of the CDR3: TGTGCCAGCAGCTCAGGACGGGGAAGAGAGACCCAGTACTTC. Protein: CASSSGRGRETQYF.

CDR3: CSAVGQAGKSSYEQYF. CDR3 nucleotides: TGCAGTGCTGTCGGTCAGGCAGGGAAAAGCTCCTACGAGCAGTACTTC. V is TRBV20-1 and J is TRBJ2-7; D is possibly TRBD1 (5 bases). CDR3 length equals 16 residues. Trimming removed 5 bases from V and 0 bases from J, with 20 bases in between. Germline V gene lookup returns CDR1 DFQATT and CDR2 SNEGSKA (reference sequence).

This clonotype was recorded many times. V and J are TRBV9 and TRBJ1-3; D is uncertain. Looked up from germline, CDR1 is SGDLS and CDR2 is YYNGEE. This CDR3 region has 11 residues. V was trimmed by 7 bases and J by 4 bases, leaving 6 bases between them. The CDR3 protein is CASASGNTIYF. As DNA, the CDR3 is TGTGCCAGCGCCTCGGGAAACACCATATATTTT.

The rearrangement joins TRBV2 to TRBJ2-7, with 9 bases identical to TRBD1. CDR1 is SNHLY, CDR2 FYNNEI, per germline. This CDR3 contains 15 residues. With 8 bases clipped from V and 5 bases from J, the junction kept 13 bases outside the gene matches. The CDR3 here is CASVVQDRGRHEQYF. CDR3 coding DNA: TGTGCCAGCGTTGTTCAGGACAGGGGTAGACACGAGCAGTACTTC.